This T cell receptor (beta chain) was found in a study of T cells in localized non-small cell lung cancer. Clones were read by immunoSEQ multiplex PCR, and TCRdb kept only the in-frame ones, dropping some. The sample lists around 130,000 clones; around 92% were seen once. Germline V CDR1 and CDR2: SGDLS, YYNGEE. The V end was cut by 6 bases, the J end by 3 bases, with 6 bases between. There are 12 residues in the CDR3. Material: peripheral blood, obtained before any cancer treatment. The chain combines TRBV9 with TRBJ2-2; D perhaps matches TRBD2 (5 bases). The sequence came from a female donor older than 55 with stage I lung adenocarcinoma. CDR3 in amino acids: CASTRDTGELFF. Here the CDR3 DNA reads TGTGCCAGCACGCGGGACACCGGGGAGCTGTTTTTT.